This T cell receptor beta chain was recovered during a study of T-cell reconstitution after alpha-beta-depleted transplantation in children. Unique molecular identifiers were incorporated when the TCRbeta library was constructed. TCRdb reanalysed the PCR reads using MiXCR and keeps one entry per CDR3 protein. The table lists about 210,000 distinct CDR3 sequences, around a sixth of them singletons. Trimming cost V 6 bases and J 1 base; bases outside gene matches: 14. CDR3 length: 17 amino acids. The germline CDR1 and CDR2 sequences are SGHVS and FNYEAQ. With respect to this clonotype: What it binds is unknown.

Findings of the study overall: By one year post-transplant, T-cell counts and diversity largely arose from T cells that were newly produced. Some patients' high day-60 TCRbeta diversity was traced to surviving recipient T cells and thymic progenitors.

The sequence derives from a male patient aged 2 to 10 who had a stem cell transplant for acute lymphoblastic leukemia, so the T cells may come from the graft donor. Sequencing was performed on PBMCs, mostly from graft donor cells, taken 360 days after TCRalphabeta/CD19-depleted stem cell transplant. V usage is TRBV7-6 and J usage is TRBJ2-5; the match to TRBD2 covers 7 bases. CDR3 region: CASRKLMSGGGQETQYF. CDR3 nucleotides: TGTGCCAGCAGAAAACTAATGAGTGGGGGGGGCCAAGAGACCCAGTACTTC.